These T cell receptor beta chains were read from a single sample in a study of T and B cells in COVID-19 patients. Via MiXCR, TCRdb re-called the multiplex PCR reads, giving one row per CDR3 protein. There are roughly 15,000 distinct CDR3 sequences in the sample; around 30% occur only once, and 3.5% to 5.5% lies in the top ten. Sample: blood. These receptors were collected from a human donor who had recovered from COVID-19. CDR3s include the opening cysteine and the closing phenylalanine or tryptophan. The D gene is left open where the match is weak. Size is omitted from some rows. Given values are once, few, many or a class for expanded clones.

D | J | size | V | CDR3 | DNA
TRBD1 | TRBJ2-6 | . | TRBV12-3/TRBV12-4 | CASSRGQGTSGANVLTF | TGTGCCAGCAGTCGTGGACAGGGGACCTCTGGGGCCAACGTCCTGACTTTC
. | TRBJ2-3 | once | TRBV20-1 | CSARVGGLGTDTQYF | TGCAGTGCTAGGGTGGGGGGGCTCGGCACAGATACGCAGTATTTT
TRBD2 | TRBJ2-1 | few | TRBV27 | CASSQTSGAYNEQFF | TGTGCCAGCAGCCAGACTAGCGGGGCATACAATGAGCAGTTCTTC
TRBD2 | TRBJ2-5 | few | TRBV18 | CASSPSGRQETQYF | TGTGCCAGCTCACCGAGCGGGAGACAAGAGACCCAGTACTTC
. | TRBJ1-1 | many | TRBV5-4 | CASSRRTVNTEAFF | TGTGCCAGCAGCAGACGGACAGTGAACACTGAAGCTTTCTTT
. | TRBJ2-3 | . | TRBV24-1 | CATSDLSQRAQYF | TGTGCCACCAGTGATTTGTCCCAAAGAGCGCAGTATTTT
TRBD1 | TRBJ1-2 | medium-sized | TRBV29-1 | CSVETGTGYGYTF | TGCAGCGTGGAGACCGGGACAGGGTATGGCTACACCTTC
TRBD2 | TRBJ2-1 | many | TRBV6-5 | CASARGGPTYNEQFF | TGTGCCAGCGCCCGGGGGGGGCCAACCTACAATGAGCAGTTCTTC
. | TRBJ2-7 | . | TRBV7-4 | CASSLSGVAYEQYF | TGTGCCAGCAGCTTATCGGGGGTCGCCTACGAGCAGTACTTC
. | TRBJ1-1 | . | TRBV6-2/TRBV6-3 | CASAFQGYTEAFF | TGTGCCAGCGCTTTCCAGGGGTACACTGAAGCTTTCTTT
. | TRBJ2-3 | many | TRBV6-6 | CASSYSNVGDTQYF | TGTGCCAGCAGTTACTCGAACGTAGGGGATACGCAGTATTTT
. | TRBJ2-3 | medium-sized | TRBV6-5 | CASRVRAAGTDTQYF | TGTGCCAGCAGGGTCAGGGCGGCCGGGACAGATACGCAGTATTTT
. | TRBJ2-2 | medium-sized | TRBV6-6 | CASSRGDGELFF | TGTGCCAGCAGTCGGGGAGACGGGGAGCTGTTTTTT
. | TRBJ2-1 | . | TRBV20-1 | CSASGGGDYNEQFF | TGCAGTGCTAGCGGCGGGGGCGATTACAATGAGCAGTTCTTC
. | TRBJ2-2 | few | TRBV4-3 | CASSQDEAANTGELFF | TGCGCCAGCAGCCAAGATGAGGCGGCGAACACCGGGGAGCTGTTTTTT
. | TRBJ2-1 | . | TRBV7-9 | CAIKHNEQFF | TGTGCCATCAAACACAATGAGCAGTTCTTC
. | TRBJ2-7 | . | TRBV14 | CASSQVYEQYF | TGTGCCAGCAGCCAAGTCTACGAGCAGTACTTC
. | TRBJ2-5 | many | TRBV12-3/TRBV12-4 | CASRAGRGGETQYF | TGTGCCAGCAGAGCAGGCAGGGGAGGTGAGACCCAGTACTTC
. | TRBJ2-3 | medium-sized | TRBV6-5 | CASSYELDWYF | TGTGCCAGCAGTTACGAATTGGATTGGTATTTT
. | TRBJ2-7 | many | TRBV27 | CASSAIPRDSGGQYF | TGTGCCAGCAGTGCAATCCCTCGGGACTCCGGTGGGCAGTACTTC
TRBD2 | TRBJ2-1 | . | TRBV20-1 | CSAPGTSGNEQFF | TGCAGTGCTCCCGGGACTAGCGGAAATGAGCAGTTCTTC
. | TRBJ2-5 | many | TRBV6-1 | CASSIVGEGGETQYF | TGTGCCAGCAGTATCGTGGGGGAAGGGGGAGAGACCCAGTACTTC
TRBD2 | TRBJ2-2 | medium-sized | TRBV6-6 | CASSRVEGLAGSGELFF | TGTGCCAGCAGTCGCGTGGAGGGACTAGCGGGGTCCGGGGAGCTGTTTTTT
. | TRBJ1-6 | many | TRBV6-1 | CASSEVRFSYNSPLHF | TGTGCCAGCAGTGAAGTGCGATTCTCCTATAATTCACCCCTCCACTTT
. | TRBJ2-2 | medium-sized | TRBV19 | CASSIGGNTGELFF | TGTGCCAGTAGTATAGGAGGGAACACCGGGGAGCTGTTTTTT
. | TRBJ2-7 | medium-sized | TRBV27 | CATRLGPREQYF | TGTGCCACCAGACTAGGACCTCGCGAGCAGTACTTC
. | TRBJ2-3 | many | TRBV6-4 | CASSDGGAGFGDTQYF | TGTGCCAGCAGTGACGGGGGGGCCGGTTTCGGAGATACGCAGTATTTT
TRBD1 | TRBJ2-1 | few | TRBV6-2/TRBV6-3 | CASSRDSYSYNEQFF | TGTGCCAGCAGTCGGGACAGTTACTCCTACAATGAGCAGTTCTTC
. | TRBJ1-4 | . | TRBV4-2 | CASSPELATNEKLFF | TGTGCCAGCAGCCCGGAATTGGCAACTAATGAAAAACTGTTTTTT
TRBD2 | TRBJ2-4 | few | TRBV5-4 | CASSLEGGGNIQYF | TGTGCCAGCAGCTTGGAAGGCGGGGGAAACATTCAGTACTTC
. | TRBJ2-2 | few | TRBV18 | CASAQTQQGTGELFF | TGTGCCAGCGCCCAAACCCAACAGGGAACCGGGGAGCTGTTTTTT
. | TRBJ1-1 | many | TRBV29-1 | CSVGLSNTEAFF | TGCAGCGTTGGTTTGAGTAACACTGAAGCTTTCTTT
. | TRBJ1-6 | . | TRBV12-3/TRBV12-4 | CASSLMGEESPLHF | TGTGCCAGCAGTTTAATGGGGGAAGAATCACCCCTCCACTTT
TRBD1 | TRBJ1-6 | medium-sized | TRBV27 | CASSQDRVTPLHF | TGTGCCAGCAGTCAGGACAGGGTGACACCCCTCCACTTT
TRBD1 | TRBJ2-7 | . | TRBV4-2 | CASSQVGTGNPYEQYF | TGTGCCAGCAGCCAAGTCGGGACAGGGAATCCCTACGAGCAGTACTTC
. | TRBJ2-7 | . | TRBV10-3 | CAISWAGGFYEQYF | TGTGCCATCAGTTGGGCAGGCGGGTTCTACGAGCAGTACTTC
TRBD1 | TRBJ1-2 | . | TRBV5-6 | CASSLRDRRLLNYGYTF | TGTGCCAGCAGCTTGAGGGACAGGAGGCTTCTCAACTATGGCTACACCTTC
TRBD1 | TRBJ2-7 | few | TRBV19 | CASSIPGQGAPYEQYF | TGTGCCAGTAGTATACCGGGACAGGGAGCCCCCTACGAGCAGTACTTC
. | TRBJ2-7 | many | TRBV12-3/TRBV12-4 | CASSAGSSVGFYEQYF | TGTGCCAGCAGTGCAGGGAGCTCCGTGGGGTTCTACGAGCAGTACTTC
TRBD2 | TRBJ2-7 | . | TRBV20-1 | CSARDLGEGYEQYF | TGCAGTGCTAGAGACTTGGGGGAGGGCTACGAGCAGTACTTC
. | TRBJ1-2 | . | TRBV5-4 | CASSSPGSNYGYTF | TGTGCCAGCAGCTCCCCGGGATCTAACTATGGCTACACCTTC
TRBD1 | TRBJ1-1 | few | TRBV5-4 | CASSTRTGGNTEAFF | TGTGCCAGCAGCACCCGGACAGGGGGGAACACTGAAGCTTTCTTT
. | TRBJ1-5 | few | TRBV5-6 | CASIHPRQESNQPQHF | TGTGCCAGCATCCACCCCCGACAGGAGTCGAATCAGCCCCAGCATTTT
. | TRBJ2-5 | . | TRBV6-5 | CASAGGTRQETQYF | TGTGCCAGTGCAGGGGGGACTAGGCAAGAGACCCAGTACTTC
TRBD1 | TRBJ2-7 | . | TRBV5-4 | CASSVRGRNEQYF | TGTGCCAGCAGCGTTAGGGGGCGGAACGAGCAGTACTTC
TRBD2 | TRBJ2-1 | medium-sized | TRBV19 | CASSLGSGGFYNEQFF | TGTGCCAGTAGTCTAGGTAGCGGGGGGTTCTACAATGAGCAGTTCTTC
TRBD2 | TRBJ2-3 | many | TRBV18 | CASSPTSGGGLDTQYF | TGTGCCAGCTCACCGACTAGCGGGGGGGGGCTGGATACGCAGTATTTT
TRBD1 | TRBJ2-7 | many | TRBV6-1 | CASSPGGQGLYEQYF | TGTGCCAGCAGTCCAGGCGGACAGGGCCTCTACGAGCAGTACTTC
. | TRBJ2-3 | . | TRBV19 | CASSIRTVGSDTQYF | TGTGCCAGTAGTATCCGTACAGTAGGCTCAGATACGCAGTATTTT
. | TRBJ2-7 | . | TRBV6-2/TRBV6-3 | CASRDTASYEQYF | TGTGCCAGCAGGGACACCGCCTCCTACGAGCAGTACTTC
TRBD1 | TRBJ2-5 | few | TRBV7-9 | CASSLATGWETQYF | TGTGCCAGCAGCTTAGCGACAGGGTGGGAGACCCAGTACTTC
TRBD1 | TRBJ2-7 | medium-sized | TRBV19 | CARKRTGTYEQYF | TGTGCCAGAAAGCGGACAGGGACCTACGAGCAGTACTTC